The 10 T cell receptor beta chains reported below all come from one sample, sequenced in a study of shared clonotypes between healthy human individuals. Here immunoSEQ multiplex PCR was the method, and the copy in TCRdb shows in-frame clones only, minus some. The sample carries 400,000 or so clones, roughly 96% recorded once. The sequenced material came from memory CD8+ T cells sorted from blood. Subset here: CD45RO+ cells pooled with CCR7-negative TemRA cells. Source of these receptors: a man aged 25-40 years in good health.

The chain has TRBV13 and TRBJ2-5; D might be TRBD2 (7 bases). V lost 5 bases, J lost 2 bases, and 15 bases lay in between. The CDR3 totals 15 residues. Germline V CDR1 and CDR2: PRHDT, FYEKMQ (reference sequence). The CDR3, as DNA: TGTGCCAGCAGCCACCGAGGGGGGGGACAAGAGACCCAGTACTTC. It yields the protein CASSHRGGGQETQYF.

The J gene is TRBJ1-5, the V gene TRBV29-1; D is ambiguous. The V end lost 4 bases, the J end lost 2 bases, and 6 bases lay between the germline ends. CDR1 SQVTM and CDR2 ANQGSEA come from the germline V gene. The CDR3 totals 12 residues. In DNA form, the CDR3 reads TGCAGCGTTGGTATGGGCAATCAGCCCCAGCATTTT. It specifies CSVGMGNQPQHF.

This rearrangement joins TRBV2 to TRBJ2-7; 8 bases are a match to TRBD1. Looked up from germline, CDR1 is SNHLY and CDR2 is FYNNEI. Trimming cost V 10 bases and J 6 bases; bases outside gene matches: 5. The CDR3 has 11 amino acids. The CDR3 region is CAIDRGVEQYF. The CDR3 DNA reads TGTGCCATAGACAGGGGTGTCGAGCAGTACTTC.

This clone was recorded only once. The rearrangement joins TRBV6-4 to TRBJ2-1; the D is unclear. CDR1 and CDR2 from the germline V gene are MRHNA and SNTAGT. V gave up 4 bases and J gave up 6 bases, with 4 bases separating them. The CDR3 runs 11 residues. In nucleotides, the CDR3 is TGTGCCAGCAGTGGCGTCAATGAGCAGTTCTTC. The encoded protein is CASSGVNEQFF.

The genes are TRBV28 and TRBJ2-5; 9 nucleotides align to TRBD1. With 6 bases clipped from V and 5 bases from J, the junction kept 16 bases outside the gene matches. Germline lookup yields CDR1 MDHEN and CDR2 SYDVKM. CDR3 length equals 17 residues. The DNA of the CDR3 is TGTGCCAGCAGATCCTACCGGGACAGGGTCCGAGGGGAGACCCAGTACTTC. Translated: CASRSYRDRVRGETQYF. The whole variable domain, remainder taken from reference TRBV28 and TRBJ2-5, is DVKVTQSSRYLVKRTGEKVFLECVQDMDHENMFWYRQDPGLGLRLIYFSYDVKMKEKGDIPEGYSVSREKKERFSLILESASTNQTSMYLCASRSYRDRVRGETQYFGPGTRLLVL.

CDR3 DNA: TGTGCCAGCAGTTACAGAGCAGGGGACGGCTACACCTTC. This gives the protein CASSYRAGDGYTF. The chain recombines TRBV6-5 with TRBJ1-2; D might be TRBD1 (6 bases). The CDR3 loop spans 13 amino acids. Trimming stripped 2 bases from V and 8 bases from J, with 12 bases between. The germline CDR1 and CDR2 sequences are MNHEY and SVGAGI.

The chain combines TRBV30 with TRBJ2-2; 8 bases fit TRBD1. The CDR3 is made up of 16 amino acids. The junction had 6 bases not matched to a gene; V was cut back by 2 bases and J by 1 base. Germline CDR1 and CDR2: GTSNPN and SVGIG (reference sequence). The CDR3 bases are TGTGCCTGGAGTTTCGCCGGGACAGGGAACACCGGGGAGCTGTTTTTT. Translated: CAWSFAGTGNTGELFF.

Comment on this clone: Compared with germline, one end of the junction differs, possibly owing to a read error. The J gene is TRBJ2-5, the V gene TRBV28; D call uncertain. Germline-derived CDR1 and CDR2 are MDHEN and SYDVKM. The CDR3 sequence is 14 residues long. The CDR3 DNA sequence: TGTGCCAGCAGCTTATTGAAAGGGCAAGAGACCCAGTACTTC. It is translated as CASSLLKGQETQYF. The full variable domain, completed using reference TRBV28 and TRBJ2-5, is DVKVTQSSRYLVKRTGEKVFLECVQDMDHENMFWYRQDPGLGLRLIYFSYDVKMKEKGDIPEGYSVSREKKERFSLILESASTNQTSMYLCASSLLKGQETQYFGPGTRLLVL.

V is TRBV30 and J is TRBJ2-7, with 9 bases aligning to TRBD1. Germline V gene lookup returns CDR1 GTSNPN and CDR2 SVGIG (reference sequence). The CDR3 has 14 amino acids. V lost 3 bases, J lost 3 bases, and 6 bases stayed unmatched. The CDR3 loop reads CAWRGDREVYEQYF. CDR3 nucleotides: TGTGCCTGGAGGGGGGACAGGGAAGTCTACGAGCAGTACTTC.

The gene calls are TRBV11-1 and TRBJ2-5; tentatively, D is TRBD2 (7 bases). The germline CDR1 and CDR2 sequences are SGHAT and FQDESV (reference sequence). V was clipped by 5 bases and J by 5 bases, with 15 bases between them. CDR3 length: 14 residues. The CDR3 bases are TGTGCCAGCAGCAGCTACAGGGAGGGGGAGACCCAGTACTTC. Protein: CASSSYREGETQYF.